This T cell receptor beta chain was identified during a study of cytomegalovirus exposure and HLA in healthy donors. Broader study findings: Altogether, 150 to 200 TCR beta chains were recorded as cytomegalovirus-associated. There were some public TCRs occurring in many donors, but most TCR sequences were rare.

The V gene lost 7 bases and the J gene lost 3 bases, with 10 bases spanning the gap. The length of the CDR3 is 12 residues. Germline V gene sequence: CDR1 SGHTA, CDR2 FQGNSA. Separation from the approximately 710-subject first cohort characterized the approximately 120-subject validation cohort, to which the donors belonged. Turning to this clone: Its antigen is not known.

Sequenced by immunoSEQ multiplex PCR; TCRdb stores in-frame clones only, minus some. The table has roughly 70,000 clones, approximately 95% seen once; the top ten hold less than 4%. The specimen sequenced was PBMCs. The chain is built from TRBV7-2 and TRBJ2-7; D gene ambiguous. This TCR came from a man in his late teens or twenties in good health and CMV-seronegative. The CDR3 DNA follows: TGTGCCAGCAAGTCCCTGAGCTACGAGCAGTACTTC. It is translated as CASKSLSYEQYF.